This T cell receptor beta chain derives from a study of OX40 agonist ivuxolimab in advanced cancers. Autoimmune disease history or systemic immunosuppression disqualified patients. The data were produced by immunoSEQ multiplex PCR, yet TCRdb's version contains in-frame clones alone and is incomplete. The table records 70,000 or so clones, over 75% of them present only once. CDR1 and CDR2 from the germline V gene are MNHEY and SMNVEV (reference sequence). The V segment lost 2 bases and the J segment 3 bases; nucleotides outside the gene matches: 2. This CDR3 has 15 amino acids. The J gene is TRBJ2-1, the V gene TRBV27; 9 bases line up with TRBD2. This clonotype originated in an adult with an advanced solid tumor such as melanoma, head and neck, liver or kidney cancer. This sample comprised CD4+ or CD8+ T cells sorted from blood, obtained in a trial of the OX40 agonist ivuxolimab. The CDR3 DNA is TGTGCCAGCAGTTTACTAGCGGGAAACTACAATGAGCAGTTCTTC. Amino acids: CASSLLAGNYNEQFF.